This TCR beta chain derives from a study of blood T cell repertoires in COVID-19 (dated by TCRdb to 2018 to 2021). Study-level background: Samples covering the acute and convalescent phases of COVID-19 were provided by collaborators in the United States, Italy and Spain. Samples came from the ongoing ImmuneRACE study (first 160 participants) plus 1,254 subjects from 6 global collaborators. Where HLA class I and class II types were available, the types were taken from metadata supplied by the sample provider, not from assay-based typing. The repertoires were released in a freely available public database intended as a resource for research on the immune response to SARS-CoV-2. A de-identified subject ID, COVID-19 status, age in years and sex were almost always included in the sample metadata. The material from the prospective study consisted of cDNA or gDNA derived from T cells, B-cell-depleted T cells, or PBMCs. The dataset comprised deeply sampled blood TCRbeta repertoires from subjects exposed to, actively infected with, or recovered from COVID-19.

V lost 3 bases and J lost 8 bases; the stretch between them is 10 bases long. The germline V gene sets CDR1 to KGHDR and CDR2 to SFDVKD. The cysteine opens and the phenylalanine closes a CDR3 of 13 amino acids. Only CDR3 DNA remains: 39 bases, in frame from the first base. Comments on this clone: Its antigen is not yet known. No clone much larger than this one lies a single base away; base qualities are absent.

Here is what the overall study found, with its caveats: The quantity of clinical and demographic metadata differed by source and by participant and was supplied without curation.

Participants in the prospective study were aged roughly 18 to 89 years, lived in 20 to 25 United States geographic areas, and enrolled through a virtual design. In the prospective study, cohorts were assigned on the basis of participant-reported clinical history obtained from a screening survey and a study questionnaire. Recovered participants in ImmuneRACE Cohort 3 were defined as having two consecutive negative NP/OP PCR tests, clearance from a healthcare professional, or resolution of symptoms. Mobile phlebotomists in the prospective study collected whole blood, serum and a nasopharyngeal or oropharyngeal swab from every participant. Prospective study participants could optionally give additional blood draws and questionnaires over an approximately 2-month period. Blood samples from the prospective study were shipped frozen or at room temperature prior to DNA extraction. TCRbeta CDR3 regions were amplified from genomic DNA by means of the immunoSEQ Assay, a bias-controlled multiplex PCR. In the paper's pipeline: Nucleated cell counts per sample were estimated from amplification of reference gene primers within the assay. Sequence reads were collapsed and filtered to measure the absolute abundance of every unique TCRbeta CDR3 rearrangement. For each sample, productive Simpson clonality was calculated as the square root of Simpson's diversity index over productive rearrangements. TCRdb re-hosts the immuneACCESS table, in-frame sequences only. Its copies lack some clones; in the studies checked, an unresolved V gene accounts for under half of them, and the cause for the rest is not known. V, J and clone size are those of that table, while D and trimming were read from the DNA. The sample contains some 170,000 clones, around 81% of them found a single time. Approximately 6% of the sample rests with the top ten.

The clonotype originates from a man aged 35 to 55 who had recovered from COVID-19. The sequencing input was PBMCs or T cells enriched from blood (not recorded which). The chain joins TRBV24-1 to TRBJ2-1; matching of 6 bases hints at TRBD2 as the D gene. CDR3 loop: CATSDGGSDEQFF. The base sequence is TGTGCCACCAGTGATGGGGGGAGTGATGAGCAGTTCTTC.